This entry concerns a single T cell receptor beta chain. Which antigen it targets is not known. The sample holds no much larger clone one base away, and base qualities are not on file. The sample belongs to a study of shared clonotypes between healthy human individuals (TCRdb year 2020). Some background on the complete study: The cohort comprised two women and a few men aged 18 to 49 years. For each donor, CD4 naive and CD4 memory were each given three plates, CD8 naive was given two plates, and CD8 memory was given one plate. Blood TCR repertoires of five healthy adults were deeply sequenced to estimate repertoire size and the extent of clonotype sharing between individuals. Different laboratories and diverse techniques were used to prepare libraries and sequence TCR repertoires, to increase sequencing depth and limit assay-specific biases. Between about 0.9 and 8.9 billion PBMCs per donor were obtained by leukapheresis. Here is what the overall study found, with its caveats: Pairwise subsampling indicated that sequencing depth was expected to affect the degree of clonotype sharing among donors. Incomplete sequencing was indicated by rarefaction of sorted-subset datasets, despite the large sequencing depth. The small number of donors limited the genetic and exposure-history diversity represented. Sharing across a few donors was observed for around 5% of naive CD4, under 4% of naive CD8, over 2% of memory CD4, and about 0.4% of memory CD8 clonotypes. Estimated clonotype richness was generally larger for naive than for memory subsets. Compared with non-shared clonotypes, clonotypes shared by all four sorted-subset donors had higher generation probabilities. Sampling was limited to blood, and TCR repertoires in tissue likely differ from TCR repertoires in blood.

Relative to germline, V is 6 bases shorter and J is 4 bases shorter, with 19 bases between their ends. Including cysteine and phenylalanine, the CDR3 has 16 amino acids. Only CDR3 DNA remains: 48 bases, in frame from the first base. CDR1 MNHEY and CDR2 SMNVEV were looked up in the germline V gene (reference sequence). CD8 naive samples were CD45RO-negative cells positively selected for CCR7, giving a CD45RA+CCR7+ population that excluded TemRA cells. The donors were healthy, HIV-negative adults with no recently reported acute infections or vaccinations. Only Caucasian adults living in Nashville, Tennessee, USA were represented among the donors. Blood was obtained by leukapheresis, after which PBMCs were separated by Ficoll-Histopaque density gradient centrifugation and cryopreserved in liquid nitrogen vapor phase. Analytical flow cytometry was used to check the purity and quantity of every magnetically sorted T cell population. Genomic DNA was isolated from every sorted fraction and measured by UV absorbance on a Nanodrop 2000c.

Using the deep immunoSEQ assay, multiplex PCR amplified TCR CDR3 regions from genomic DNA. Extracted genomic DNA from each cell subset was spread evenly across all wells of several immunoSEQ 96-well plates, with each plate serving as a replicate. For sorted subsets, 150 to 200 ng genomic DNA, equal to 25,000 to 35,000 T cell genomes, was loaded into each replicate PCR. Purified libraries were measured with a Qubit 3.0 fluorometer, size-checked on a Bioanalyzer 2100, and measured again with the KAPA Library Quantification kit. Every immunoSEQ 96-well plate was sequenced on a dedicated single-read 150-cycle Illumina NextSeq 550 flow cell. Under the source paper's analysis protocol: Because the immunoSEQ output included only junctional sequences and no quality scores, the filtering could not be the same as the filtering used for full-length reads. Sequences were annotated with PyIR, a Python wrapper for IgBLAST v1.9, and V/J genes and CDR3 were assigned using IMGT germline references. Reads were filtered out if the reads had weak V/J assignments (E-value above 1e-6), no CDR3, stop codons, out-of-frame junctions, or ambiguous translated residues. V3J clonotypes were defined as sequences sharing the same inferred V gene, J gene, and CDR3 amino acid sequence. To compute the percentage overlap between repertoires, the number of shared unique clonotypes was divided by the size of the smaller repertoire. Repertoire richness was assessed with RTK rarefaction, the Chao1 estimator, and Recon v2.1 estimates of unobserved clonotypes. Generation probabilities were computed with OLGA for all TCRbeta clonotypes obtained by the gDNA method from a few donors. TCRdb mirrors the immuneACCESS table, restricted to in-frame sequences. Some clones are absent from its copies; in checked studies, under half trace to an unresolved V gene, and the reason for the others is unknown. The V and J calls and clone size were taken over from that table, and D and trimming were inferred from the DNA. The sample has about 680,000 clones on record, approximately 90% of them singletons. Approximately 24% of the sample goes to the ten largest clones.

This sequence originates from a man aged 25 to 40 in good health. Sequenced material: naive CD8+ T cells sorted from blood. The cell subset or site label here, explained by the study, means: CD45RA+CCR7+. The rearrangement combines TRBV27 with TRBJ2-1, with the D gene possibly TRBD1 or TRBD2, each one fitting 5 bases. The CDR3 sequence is CASSQRLEGPYNEQFF. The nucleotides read TGTGCCAGCAGCCAGCGCCTAGAGGGACCATACAATGAGCAGTTCTTC.